These 23 T cell receptor beta chains came from one sample sequenced in a study of T cell changes during pregnancy in multiple sclerosis. Sequencing used immunoSEQ multiplex PCR; TCRdb keeps in-frame clones, though not all of them. The data contain roughly 40,000 clones, 80% to 95% of them seen just once; the ten biggest clones take up 0.67%. The sample consisted of CD4+ T cells from peripheral blood mononuclear cells, taken in the first trimester of pregnancy. The receptors derive from a female donor with multiple sclerosis, enrolled in a pregnancy study.

CDR3: CASSSGFTEGARGEQFF. In DNA, the CDR3 is TGTGCCAGCAGCTCAGGCTTTACGGAGGGGGCTCGGGGTGAGCAGTTCTTC. The rearrangement uses TRBV11-3 and TRBJ2-1; D possibly corresponds to TRBD1 (7 bases). V was shortened by 4 bases and J by 9 bases, with 25 bases between the two germline ends. The CDR3 runs to 17 residues. CDR1 and CDR2 from the germline V gene are SGHNT and YENEEA.

The chain combines TRBV14 with TRBJ1-1, with 8 bases identical to TRBD1. Per germline, CDR1 SGHDN and CDR2 FVKESK. The CDR3 consists of 16 residues. Trimming at V came to 2 bases and at J to 5 bases, leaving 10 bases not matched to a gene. The CDR3, as DNA: TGTGCCAGCAGCCAAATCGGAGGCAGGGGGCCAACTGAAGCTTTCTTT. Its protein is CASSQIGGRGPTEAFF.

The chain carries TRBV11-2 and TRBJ2-1, with D perhaps TRBD1 (6 bases). V lost 1 base and J lost 5, with 9 bases in between. Germline V gene lookup returns CDR1 SGHAT and CDR2 FQNNGV. This CDR3 spans 14 amino acids. CDR3: CASSLGQANNEQFF. In nucleotides, the CDR3 is TGTGCCAGCAGCTTAGGACAGGCGAACAATGAGCAGTTCTTC. Together with reference TRBV11-2 and TRBJ2-1, the CDR3 gives the full variable domain: EAGVAQSPRYKIIEKRQSVAFWCNPISGHATLYWYQQILGQGPKLLIQFQNNGVVDDSQLPKDRFSAERLKGVDSTLKIQPAKLEDSAVYLCASSLGQANNEQFFGPGTRLTVL.

The chain joins TRBV5-1 to TRBJ2-1; possible D gene TRBD1, 6 bases. In germline, CDR1 is SGHRS, CDR2 YFSETQ. V was cut by 0 bases and J by 9 bases, with 13 bases left in between. The CDR3 sequence is 14 residues long. CDR3 in DNA: TGCGCCAGCAGCTTGGCCACAGGGTACGGTGAGCAGTTCTTC. The encoded protein is CASSLATGYGEQFF.

The V call is TRBV7-9, the J call TRBJ1-4; D call uncertain. The V end lost 5 bases, the J end lost 8 bases, and 15 bases lay between the germline ends. Germline-derived CDR1 and CDR2 are SEHNR and FQNEAQ (reference sequence). This CDR3 has 14 residues. DNA for the CDR3: TGTGCCAGCAGCGGAAGAGGATCCCGCGAAAAACTGTTTTTT. It codes for CASSGRGSREKLFF.

The V call is TRBV28, the J call TRBJ1-5, with 7 bases aligning to TRBD1. This CDR3 contains 14 residues. Germline V lookup: CDR1 MDHEN, CDR2 SYDVKM. With V trimmed by 4 bases and J by 7 bases, 7 bases remained unmatched. In nucleotides, the CDR3 is TGTGCCAGCAGTTCGACAGGGTTCCAACAGCCCCAGCATTTT. Translating gives CASSSTGFQQPQHF. Complete variable domain (other parts from reference TRBV28 and TRBJ1-5): DVKVTQSSRYLVKRTGEKVFLECVQDMDHENMFWYRQDPGLGLRLIYFSYDVKMKEKGDIPEGYSVSREKKERFSLILESASTNQTSMYLCASSSTGFQQPQHFGDGTRLSIL.

The chain combines TRBV7-9 with TRBJ1-2, with TRBD1 as a possible D gene (5 bases). The CDR3 is 17 amino acids. Germline CDR1 reads SEHNR; CDR2 reads FQNEAQ (reference sequence). Trimming took 5 bases from V and 6 from J, leaving 25 bases between them. The CDR3 DNA reads as TGTGCCAGCAGCGAAATTAGGGCGGGGCCCCCGGGTAATGGCTACACCTTC. Its protein product is CASSEIRAGPPGNGYTF.

V is TRBV19 and J is TRBJ2-7; 8 bases match TRBD2. This CDR3 spans 16 amino acids. The junction had 18 bases not matched to a gene; V was cut back by 8 bases and J by 6 bases. Germline V CDR1 and CDR2: LNHDA, SQIVND (reference sequence). The CDR3 DNA reads as TGTGCCAGTGGACCAGCGGGAGCTTCGTTAACACGCGAGCAGTACTTC. It translates to CASGPAGASLTREQYF.

The chain carries TRBV2 and TRBJ1-5; 8 bases are a match to TRBD1. Trimming at V came to 6 bases and at J to 2 bases, leaving 3 bases not matched to a gene. The CDR3 has 14 amino acids. Looked up from germline, CDR1 is SNHLY and CDR2 is FYNNEI. The CDR3 DNA reads as TGTGCCAGCAGCAAGACAGGGGGCAATCAGCCCCAGCATTTT. Amino acids: CASSKTGGNQPQHF. Looking up the rest from reference TRBV2 and TRBJ1-5 gives the full variable domain: EPEVTQTPSHQVTQMGQEVILRCVPISNHLYFYWYRQILGQKVEFLVSFYNNEISEKSEIFDDQFSVERPDGSNFTLKIRSTKLEDSAMYFCASSKTGGNQPQHFGDGTRLSIL.

The rearrangement joins TRBV5-1 to TRBJ2-1; 11 bases align to TRBD2. Trimming took 0 bases from V and 4 from J; bases not matched to a gene: 3. The length of the CDR3 is 16 residues. Germline assignment: CDR1 SGHRS and CDR2 YFSETQ. The CDR3 spells CASSLAGTSGYNEQFF. CDR3 bases: TGCGCCAGCAGCTTGGCCGGGACTAGCGGATACAATGAGCAGTTCTTC.

The genes are TRBV25-1 and TRBJ2-1; 8 bases fit TRBD1. The CDR3 extends over 15 amino acids. Germline V gives CDR1 MGHDK, CDR2 SYGVNS. The V gene end was trimmed by 3 bases and the J gene end by 9 bases; junction bases not matched to a gene: 10. As DNA, the CDR3 is TGTGCCAGCAGTGAGTCTCGACAGGGGAAGGTTGAGCAGTTCTTC. Protein: CASSESRQGKVEQFF.

This chain connects TRBV28 to TRBJ1-2; TRBD1 might be the D (6 bases). Germline assignment: CDR1 MDHEN and CDR2 SYDVKM. The CDR3 consists of 15 residues. With 6 bases removed from V and 4 bases from J, the gap between germline ends came to 18 bases. Written as DNA, the CDR3 is TGTGCCAGCAGCCCATTCTTAGGGGGTAGCTATGGCTACACCTTC. It yields the protein CASSPFLGGSYGYTF.

The chain is built from TRBV9 and TRBJ1-2; D unclear. Germline V gene lookup returns CDR1 SGDLS and CDR2 YYNGEE. V lost 4 bases, J lost 8 bases, and 18 bases lay in between. The CDR3 runs to 14 residues. The CDR3 DNA follows: TGTGCCAGCAGCCCCCCAGGCAGGCGTGGGGGCTACACCTTC. As protein: CASSPPGRRGGYTF.

This chain uses TRBV7-2 with TRBJ2-7; a possible D gene is TRBD1 (5 bases). The CDR3 totals 15 residues. Trimming removed 1 base at V and 3 bases at J, with 13 bases between. Germline assignment: CDR1 SGHTA and CDR2 FQGNSA. DNA for the CDR3: TGTGCCAGCAGCTTAGAAACGTCAGGGTTCTACGAGCAGTACTTC. It translates to CASSLETSGFYEQYF.

The chain couples TRBV27 to TRBJ2-3; TRBD2 aligns across 9 bases. This CDR3 is 17 amino acids long. From germline, CDR1 is MNHEY and CDR2 SMNVEV (reference sequence). The junction had 8 bases not matched to a gene; V was cut back by 4 bases and J by 0 bases. CDR3 residues: CASSSTRLAGSTDTQYF. The CDR3 DNA follows: TGTGCCAGCAGTTCCACCCGGCTAGCGGGGAGCACAGATACGCAGTATTTT.

This chain links TRBV18 with TRBJ2-3; 10 bases fit TRBD1. Germline V CDR1 and CDR2: KGHSH, LQKENI. This CDR3 spans 16 amino acids. V was pared by 3 bases and J by 8 bases, with 11 bases of the junction left unmatched. The CDR3 region is CASSPDRDRGTATQYF. CDR3 DNA sequence: TGTGCCAGCTCACCGGACCGGGACAGGGGAACCGCTACGCAGTATTTT. Using reference TRBV18 and TRBJ2-3 for the parts outside the CDR3, the full variable domain is NAGVMQNPRHLVRRRGQEARLRCSPMKGHSHVYWYRQLPEEGLKFMVYLQKENIIDESGMPKERFSAEFPKEGPSILRIQQVVRGDSAAYFCASSPDRDRGTATQYFGPGTRLTVL.

This rearrangement joins TRBV7-8 to TRBJ1-4; 7 bases are shared with TRBD1. The germline V gene encodes CDR1 SGHVS and CDR2 FQNEAQ. This CDR3 contains 12 residues. V lost 8 bases, J lost 6 bases, and 3 bases stayed unmatched. The CDR3 sequence: CASLGTDEKLFF. In DNA, the CDR3 is TGTGCCAGCCTCGGGACAGATGAAAAACTGTTTTTT.

The chain couples TRBV9 to TRBJ1-2, with a tentative D call TRBD1 (5 bases). The CDR3 covers 13 residues. Germline V gene sequence: CDR1 SGDLS, CDR2 YYNGEE. The V gene lost 4 bases and the J gene lost 7 bases, with 14 bases spanning the gap. The CDR3 is CASSNRQRGGYTF. As DNA, the CDR3 is TGTGCCAGCAGCAACCGACAGCGTGGTGGCTACACCTTC.

The CDR3 DNA reads TGTGCCAGTAGTCCGACGGGATCGCCGAACACCATATATTTT. Its protein product is CASSPTGSPNTIYF. J is TRBJ1-3 and V is TRBV19; D is uncertain. The V end lost 5 bases, the J end lost 7 bases, and 15 bases lay between the germline ends. This CDR3 spans 14 amino acids. Germline V gene data show CDR1 as LNHDA and CDR2 as SQIVND (reference sequence).

The chain recombines TRBV28 with TRBJ2-7, with 9 bases that match TRBD1. This CDR3 is 14 amino acids long. The junction had 9 bases not matched to a gene; V was cut back by 7 bases and J by 5 bases. The germline V gene has CDR1 MDHEN and CDR2 SYDVKM. In DNA, the CDR3 is TGTGCCAGCATCCGGGACAGGGCAAGCGACGAGCAGTACTTC. This gives the protein CASIRDRASDEQYF. Together with reference TRBV28 and TRBJ2-7, the CDR3 gives the full variable domain: DVKVTQSSRYLVKRTGEKVFLECVQDMDHENMFWYRQDPGLGLRLIYFSYDVKMKEKGDIPEGYSVSREKKERFSLILESASTNQTSMYLCASIRDRASDEQYFGPGTRLTVT.

The V gene is TRBV7-8, the J gene TRBJ1-4, with D perhaps TRBD1 (6 bases). This CDR3 is 14 amino acids long. Per the germline V gene, CDR1 is SGHVS and CDR2 is FQNEAQ. V lost 5 bases to trimming and J lost 7 bases, with 14 bases between them. The CDR3 region has the DNA TGTGCCAGCAGCCTACAGGGAGAGAGTGAAAAACTGTTTTTT. Its translation: CASSLQGESEKLFF.

This sequence joins TRBV4-2 and TRBJ2-7; 10 bases agree with TRBD2. The germline V gene encodes CDR1 LGHNA and CDR2 YNFKEQ. Trimming at V came to 1 base and at J to 6 bases, leaving 6 bases not matched to a gene. The CDR3 extends over 15 amino acids. The CDR3 is CASSQAQLAGFEQYF. The CDR3 nucleotides are TGTGCCAGCAGCCAAGCCCAACTAGCGGGATTCGAGCAGTACTTC.

This clone has a single count. The V gene is TRBV7-8, the J gene TRBJ1-4, with 9 bases identical to TRBD1. The germline V gene has CDR1 SGHVS and CDR2 FQNEAQ. V lost 6 bases and J lost 7; bases outside the gene matches: 12. The CDR3 loop spans 16 amino acids. The CDR3 nucleotides read TGTGCCAGCAGGGAACACATAGGACAGGGGAGTGAAAAACTGTTTTTT. The encoded protein is CASREHIGQGSEKLFF.